This TCR beta chain was documented in a study of blood T cell repertoires in COVID-19. Generated by immunoSEQ multiplex PCR, the TCRdb table keeps only in-frame clones and is missing some. The top ten clones hold roughly 7% of a sample with under 200,000 clones, 70% to 90% of them seen once. V lost 4 bases and J 6 bases, leaving 9 bases between the germline ends. The CDR3 is 13 amino acids. Per the germline V gene, CDR1 is MNHNY and CDR2 is SVGAGI (reference sequence). Specimen: peripheral blood. The V call is TRBV6-6, the J call TRBJ2-2; D is possibly TRBD1 (5 bases). The sequence derives from a man aged 45 to 65 with active or convalescent COVID-19. CDR3 in DNA: TGTGCCAGCAGTTCTCAAGGGGCCGGGGAGCTGTTTTTT. Translating it yields CASSSQGAGELFF.